The subject of this entry is one TCR beta chain. Its antigen is not known. It was RNA transcripts that yielded the amplified TCR beta CDR3 regions. HTBI primers were the set used in a first-round RT-PCR of the TCR CDR3. MiXCR, applied by TCRdb to the multiplex PCR reads, yields one record per CDR3 protein. This sample yields approximately 330,000 distinct CDR3 sequences, of which approximately 18% are seen a single time; about 53% belongs to the top ten. The CDR3 is 13 amino acids. Trimming cost V 7 bases and J 5 bases; bases outside gene matches: 4. This sample was taken from a study of T cells in Graves' hyperthyroidism and ophthalmopathy. This sample holds PBMCs from 8 to 10 ml fresh peripheral blood. General study points: The majority of expanded thyroid clonotypes above 0.001 also appeared in blood.

The sample consisted of blood. The V and J genes are TRBV12-3 or TRBV12-4 and TRBJ2-1, with 8 positions matching TRBD1. The TCR was taken from a woman between 45 and 60 years old with Graves' hyperthyroidism. In DNA form, the CDR3 reads TGTGCCAGCAACAGACAGGGGAACAATGAGCAGTTCTTC. Its translation is CASNRQGNNEQFF.